These 11 T cell receptor beta chains originate from one sample sequenced in a study of blood T cell repertoires in COVID-19. Repertoires were generated with immunoSEQ multiplex PCR, while TCRdb's copy carries only in-frame clones and drops some. This sample yields under 150,000 clones, of which approximately 84% are seen a single time; 3.5% to 5% belongs to the top ten. The specimen sequenced was PBMCs or T cells enriched from blood (not recorded which). These receptors all come from a man aged 50 or older in a cohort exposed to, infected with or recovered from COVID-19 (not recorded which).

The rearrangement joins TRBV5-1 to TRBJ1-2; 10 bases fit TRBD1. This CDR3 spans 14 amino acids. Per germline, CDR1 SGHRS and CDR2 YFSETQ. The V and J ends lost 5 bases and 6 bases, in that order; junction bases with no gene match: 7. As DNA, the CDR3 is TGCGCCAGCAGGTCTACGGGACAGGGGAATGGCTACACCTTC. Translation gives CASRSTGQGNGYTF.

This sequence joins TRBV12-1 and TRBJ1-5; TRBD1 was called by the table and not checked on the DNA. TRBV12-1 is listed as a pseudogene. This CDR3 spans 18 amino acids. CDR3 in DNA: TGTGCCAGCAGCATCCGGGACAGGGTTCCGTATAGCAATCAGCCCCAGCATTTT. Protein product: CASSIRDRVPYSNQPQHF.

This rearrangement joins TRBV3-1 (or the pseudogene TRBV3-2) to TRBJ2-2; 13 bases map to TRBD2. The CDR3 is 17 amino acids. V dropped 4 bases and J dropped 1; count of bases not matched to a gene: 3. In germline, CDR1 is LGHDT, CDR2 YNNKEL (reference sequence). CDR3 in amino acids: CASSLRTSGGNTGELFF. CDR3 coding DNA: TGTGCCAGCAGCCTACGGACTAGCGGGGGGAACACCGGGGAGCTGTTTTTT.

This clone was recorded once. The chain has TRBV28 and TRBJ2-5; 8 bases map to TRBD1. Trimming cost V 4 bases and J 1 base; bases outside gene matches: 2. CDR1 is MDHEN, CDR2 SYDVKM, per germline. The CDR3 extends over 14 amino acids. The DNA for the CDR3 is TGTGCCAGCAGTTCGGGACAGGCCCAAGAGACCCAGTACTTC. It codes for CASSSGQAQETQYF. Full variable domain (remainder filled in from reference TRBV28 and TRBJ2-5): DVKVTQSSRYLVKRTGEKVFLECVQDMDHENMFWYRQDPGLGLRLIYFSYDVKMKEKGDIPEGYSVSREKKERFSLILESASTNQTSMYLCASSSGQAQETQYFGPGTRLLVL.

V usage is TRBV6-5 and J usage is TRBJ1-5, with no clear D. The CDR3 has 14 amino acids. Germline CDR1 and CDR2: MNHEY and SVGAGI. Trimming left V 10 bases short and J 7 bases short, with 20 bases between. The CDR3 protein is CATALGLGGQPQHF. CDR3 coding DNA: TGTGCCACCGCCCTGGGGTTAGGAGGGCAGCCCCAGCATTTT.

The gene calls are TRBV7-6 and TRBJ2-5, with unresolved D. The V gene lost 2 bases and the J gene lost 10 bases, with 17 bases spanning the gap. The germline V gene encodes CDR1 SGHVS and CDR2 FNYEAQ. The CDR3 spans 14 residues. The CDR3 loop is CASSLNYQLQNQYF. CDR3 bases: TGTGCCAGCAGCTTAAACTACCAATTGCAAAACCAGTACTTC. The entire variable domain, with the rest obtained from reference TRBV7-6 and TRBJ2-5, is as follows: GAGVSQSPRYKVTKRGQDVALRCDPISGHVSLYWYRQALGQGPEFLTYFNYEAQQDKSGLPNDRFSAERPEGSISTLTIQRTEQRDSAMYRCASSLNYQLQNQYFGPGTRLLVL.

This rearrangement joins TRBV6-5 to TRBJ1-1, with 10 positions matching TRBD1. This CDR3 comprises 15 residues. The V segment lost 2 bases and the J segment 4 bases; nucleotides outside the gene matches: 4. Germline lookup yields CDR1 MNHEY and CDR2 SVGAGI. DNA of the CDR3: TGTGCCAGCAGTTACCCTGGACAGGGGGGCACTGAAGCTTTCTTT. Encoded protein: CASSYPGQGGTEAFF.

This chain links TRBV11-2 with TRBJ1-1; no clear D gene. CDR1 and CDR2 (germline): SGHAT, FQNNGV. This CDR3 has 14 amino acids. V was cut by 3 bases and J by 4 bases, with 12 bases left in between. CDR3 sequence: CASSLAGWSTEAFF. CDR3 nucleotide sequence: TGTGCCAGCAGCTTGGCGGGTTGGAGCACTGAAGCTTTCTTT.

The V gene is TRBV6-5, the J gene TRBJ2-1; tentative D call: TRBD2 (5 bases). The CDR3 covers 15 residues. Germline V gene sequence: CDR1 MNHEY, CDR2 SVGAGI. The V and J ends lost 6 bases and 1 base respectively, with 13 bases between them. The CDR3 nucleotides are TGTGCCAGCAGCACGGAGGCGGCTTCCTACAATGAGCAGTTCTTC. Translating it yields CASSTEAASYNEQFF.

The V call is TRBV5-5, the J call TRBJ2-5, with 9 positions matching TRBD1. Germline lookup yields CDR1 SGHKS and CDR2 YYEKEE (reference sequence). The CDR3 spans 13 residues. With V trimmed by 4 bases and J by 5 bases, 3 bases remained unmatched. Here the CDR3 reads CASSGTGPETQYF. The CDR3 nucleotides read TGTGCCAGCAGCGGGACAGGGCCGGAGACCCAGTACTTC.

The CDR3 region is CSVDRGADTEAFF. The DNA of the CDR3 is TGCAGCGTTGATCGGGGGGCGGACACTGAAGCTTTCTTT. The gene calls are TRBV29-1 and TRBJ1-1, with D possibly TRBD1 on 6 matching bases. V lost 3 bases and J 3 bases, leaving 11 bases between the germline ends. CDR3 length: 13 amino acids. Per the germline V gene, CDR1 is SQVTM and CDR2 is ANQGSEA.